A single sample gave rise to the 5 T cell receptor beta chains below, sequenced in a study of beta chain features in type 1 diabetes. Expressed TCRB transcripts were sequenced because the isolated RNA had all been reverse transcribed beforehand. Some clones are missing from TCRdb's copy, which holds only in-frame ones; the method was immunoSEQ multiplex PCR. This table has approximately 170,000 clones, less than 9.5% appearing once. The sequenced sample consisted of central memory CD4+ T cells from blood. All receptors derive from a woman between 18 and 30 years old in good health.

This sequence joins TRBV15 and TRBJ2-6; 8 nucleotides match TRBD2. V lost 0 bases, J lost 3 bases, and 10 bases stayed unmatched. The CDR3 has 19 amino acids. Germline CDR1 is LNHNV and CDR2 is YYDKDF (reference sequence). The CDR3 region has the DNA TGTGCCACCAGCAGAGATGGCTTGGCTAGCGGGTATGGGGCCAACGTCCTGACTTTC. It is translated as CATSRDGLASGYGANVLTF.

The rearrangement links TRBV7-3 to TRBJ1-6; TRBD1 agrees at 7 bases. The germline gives CDR1 SGHTA, CDR2 FQGTGA. CDR3 length: 14 residues. V dropped 5 bases and J dropped 9; count of bases not matched to a gene: 7. The CDR3 coding sequence is TGTGCCAGCAGCCCCCAACAGGGGAGTTCACCCCTCCACTTT. Encoded protein: CASSPQQGSSPLHF.

This clone has a handful of counts. CDR3 DNA: TGTGCCTGGAGTGTACAGGTAGCGGGGGGGCTCGAGCAGTACTTC. Translation gives CAWSVQVAGGLEQYF. The chain couples TRBV30 to TRBJ2-7, with 11 bases that match TRBD2. The ends lost 0 bases at V and 6 bases at J; junction bases unmatched: 7. This CDR3 is built from 15 residues. CDR1 is GTSNPN, CDR2 SVGIG, per germline (reference sequence).

The rearrangement joins TRBV5-1 to TRBJ2-7; tentative D call: TRBD2 (6 bases). The germline CDR1 and CDR2 sequences are SGHRS and YFSETQ. V was trimmed by 2 bases and J by 6 bases, leaving 12 bases between them. The CDR3 runs 13 residues. The CDR3 is CASSFTGEVEQYF. For the CDR3, the DNA is TGCGCCAGCAGCTTCACGGGGGAGGTCGAGCAGTACTTC.

Points on this clone: A read error may produce the germline difference seen at one junction end. The J gene is TRBJ2-1, the V gene TRBV20-1; no clear D. This CDR3 comprises 11 residues. Germline CDR1 is DFQATT and CDR2 is SNEGSKA (reference sequence). The CDR3 nucleotides are TGCAGTGCTAAGAACTACGATGAGCAGTTCTTC. Translation gives CSAKNYDEQFF.